This T cell receptor beta chain was sequenced for a study of Graves' ophthalmopathy and Graves' hyperthyroidism. The CDR3 length is 15 residues. Trimming took 5 bases from V and 6 from J; bases not matched to a gene: 10. This clonotype was found many times. Its antigen remains unidentified. Overall study findings and caveats: Clonotypes were expanded in thyroid at above 0.001 frequency, and most also appeared in blood.

Investigators amplified TCR beta CDR3 regions from RNA transcripts. HTBI primers were used in a first-round RT-PCR, which preceded a second-round multiplex PCR. TCRdb re-derived calls from the multiplex PCR reads in MiXCR, one entry per CDR3 protein. Of hundreds of thousands of distinct CDR3 sequences listed, about an eighth are singletons. The J gene is TRBJ1-5, the V gene TRBV12-3 or TRBV12-4; 7 bases map to TRBD1. The TCR comes from a woman in her twenties or thirties with Graves' ophthalmopathy. Material: blood. Here the CDR3 DNA reads TGTGCCAGCAGTGGGGGACAGCCGGCTAGTCAGCCCCAGCATTTT. This gives the protein CASSGGQPASQPQHF.